This T cell receptor (beta chain) was identified in a study of blood T cell repertoires in COVID-19. Study summary: T cells, B-cell-depleted T cells, or PBMCs supplied cDNA or gDNA.

Authors' processing steps: Amplification from reference gene primers served as the basis for estimated nucleated cell counts. Method: immunoSEQ multiplex PCR; TCRdb's copy keeps in-frame clones and lacks some. D and trimming come from the DNA, and the V and J calls and clone size come from that table. The sample lists around 250,000 clones, 80% to 85% occurring once. V was clipped by 7 bases and J by 4 bases; unmatched bases: 7. Germline V gene lookup returns CDR1 GTSNPN and CDR2 SVGIG (reference sequence). The CDR3 has 13 residues. This rearrangement joins TRBV30 to TRBJ2-1, with TRBD2 identical over 7 bases. The sample taken for sequencing was peripheral blood. The source is a woman aged 18 to 35 with acute or convalescent COVID-19. The CDR3 here is CASTSEEYNEQFF. CDR3 bases: TGTGCCTCAACTAGCGAGGAATACAATGAGCAGTTCTTC.